Listed here is a single T cell receptor beta chain. It lacks a known antigen. Per-base quality was not reported, and no clone a single base away is much larger than it. One collaborating source in Seattle enrolled patients while the patients were actively infected and followed the patients over time throughout the course of disease. Each collaborating institution followed its own protocols to collect whole blood in K2EDTA tubes. For TCRbeta analysis, collaborator samples were shipped as frozen whole blood, as isolated PBMCs, or as DNA extracted from either sample type. The sample comes from a study of blood T cell repertoires in COVID-19 (dated by TCRdb to about 2020). As for the study more broadly: Samples from collaborators originated in the United States, Italy and Spain and spanned both the acute and convalescent phases of COVID-19. The material from the prospective study consisted of cDNA or gDNA derived from T cells, B-cell-depleted T cells, or PBMCs. Subjects who had been exposed to COVID-19, were actively infected with it, or had recovered from it provided the deeply sampled blood TCRbeta repertoires that made up the dataset. The repertoires were released in a freely available public database meant as a resource for research on the immune response to SARS-CoV-2. Samples were obtained from the ongoing ImmuneRACE study (first 160 participants) and from 1,254 subjects provided by 6 global collaborators. Nearly every sample came with metadata listing a de-identified subject ID, COVID-19 status, age in years and sex. HLA class I and class II types, where available, came from metadata supplied by the sample provider rather than from assay-based typing.

The paper's findings and limits, for the study overall: The amount of clinical and demographic metadata varied by source and participant and was provided uncurated.

The immunoSEQ Assay, a bias-controlled multiplex PCR, was used to amplify TCRbeta CDR3 regions from genomic DNA. In the paper's pipeline: The number of nucleated cells in each sample was estimated from the amplification of reference gene primers within the assay. Sequence reads were collapsed and filtered to measure the absolute abundance of every unique TCRbeta CDR3 rearrangement. For each sample, productive Simpson clonality was calculated as the square root of Simpson's diversity index across productive rearrangements. What TCRdb holds here is the immuneACCESS table cut down to in-frame rearrangements. Part of the clones is not present; checked against another copy, under half of the missing clones reflect an unresolved V gene, and the others are unexplained. The DNA gave D and trimming, while V, J and clone size come from that table. The sample profile shows roughly 410,000 clones; more than 75% of them were found once. The ten top clones hold about 2.5% of the sample.

The CDR3 measures 14 amino acids from cysteine to phenylalanine. Only the CDR3 region is kept as DNA, spanning 42 bases read in frame from base 1. CDR1 and CDR2 are drawn from the germline V gene (reference sequence): MNHNY, SVGAGI. V is pared back by 6 bases and J by 2 bases, with 14 bases lying between the germline termini. This receptor chain uses TRBV6-6 and TRBJ2-7; TRBD1 might be the D gene, on 7 matching bases. The clonotype originates from a woman aged 60-75 years with COVID-19, enrolled during active disease. The source material was peripheral blood. The sequenced DNA: TGTGCCAGCAGAGGGGGCGGGGCGACCTACGAGCAGTACTTC. Its protein product is CASRGGGATYEQYF.